This TCR beta chain was observed in a study of T cells after yellow fever vaccination. V lost 8 bases, J lost 7 bases, and 7 bases stayed unmatched. The germline V gene has CDR1 SNHLY and CDR2 FYNNEI. The CDR3 spans 13 residues. Each CDR3 protein is one row after TCRdb ran MiXCR on the 5' RACE reads. The table includes roughly 310,000 distinct CDR3 sequences, about 8.7% detected once. This clonotype was counted between two and nine times. The source was PBMCs, collected on the day of the first yellow fever vaccination. This TCR came from a man younger than 35 who received the YFV17D yellow fever vaccine. V is TRBV2 and J is TRBJ1-5; 8 bases agree with TRBD1. CDR3 nucleotide sequence: TGTGCCAGCTCTCGGACAGGGTGGCAGCCCCAGCATTTT. Its translation is CASSRTGWQPQHF.